Following are 18 T cell receptor beta chains from one sample sequenced in a study. MiXCR was run by TCRdb on the 5' RACE reads, yielding one entry per CDR3 protein. The sample contains around 44,000 distinct CDR3 sequences, roughly a fifth of which appear only once. Cells sorted as Tregs were CD4+, CD25+ and CD127-/low. Sequencing used Tregs sorted from blood. These receptors originate from a female donor with breast cancer.

DNA of the CDR3: TGTGCCAGCAGTCCCTCCTTAGCCGGGGAGCTGTTTTTT. Its translation: CASSPSLAGELFF. The chain carries TRBV27 and TRBJ2-2, with D unresolved. With 5 bases removed from V and 6 bases from J, the gap between germline ends came to 10 bases. Germline CDR1 and CDR2: MNHEY and SMNVEV (reference sequence). This CDR3 has 13 amino acids.

The gene calls are TRBV28 and TRBJ2-7; 9 nucleotides line up with TRBD1. This CDR3 comprises 13 residues. V lost 4 bases, J lost 9 bases, and 7 bases stayed unmatched. The germline V gene encodes CDR1 MDHEN and CDR2 SYDVKM. Here the CDR3 DNA reads TGTGCCAGCAGTTGGGACAGGGTGGACGGGCAGTACTTC. Translation gives CASSWDRVDGQYF.

The V gene is TRBV20-1, the J gene TRBJ1-5, with unresolved D. The CDR3 extends over 12 amino acids. V gave up 3 bases and J gave up 8 bases, with 11 bases separating them. The V gene's germline CDR1 is DFQATT and CDR2 SNEGSKA (reference sequence). The CDR3 loop reads CSASESWKPQHF. DNA for the CDR3: TGCAGTGCTAGTGAGTCCTGGAAGCCCCAGCATTTT.

In this sample, this clonotype turned up a few times. The rearrangement uses TRBV28 and TRBJ2-7; 11 bases map to TRBD2. Germline lookup yields CDR1 MDHEN and CDR2 SYDVKM. The CDR3 contains 15 residues. With 7 bases clipped from V and 0 bases from J, the junction kept 5 bases outside the gene matches. The CDR3 coding sequence is TGTGCCAGCACCCGACTAGCGGGGTTCTCCTACGAGCAGTACTTC. Its translation: CASTRLAGFSYEQYF. Full variable domain (remainder filled in from reference TRBV28 and TRBJ2-7): DVKVTQSSRYLVKRTGEKVFLECVQDMDHENMFWYRQDPGLGLRLIYFSYDVKMKEKGDIPEGYSVSREKKERFSLILESASTNQTSMYLCASTRLAGFSYEQYFGPGTRLTVT.

This clonotype appeared once. The rearrangement joins TRBV28 to TRBJ2-7; D call uncertain. The CDR3 is made up of 13 amino acids. Per germline, CDR1 MDHEN and CDR2 SYDVKM. V lost 7 bases to trimming and J lost 1 base, with 11 bases between them. CDR3: CASTSSRSYEQYF. The CDR3 DNA reads as TGTGCCAGCACTTCCAGTAGATCCTACGAGCAGTACTTC.

V gene TRBV7-9 combines with J gene TRBJ2-1; D perhaps matches TRBD2 (6 bases). The CDR3 extends over 14 amino acids. Germline CDR1 SEHNR, CDR2 FQNEAQ (reference sequence). V lost 3 bases to trimming and J lost 5 bases, with 11 bases between them. The CDR3 loop is CASSLEGRDNEQFF. The CDR3, as DNA: TGTGCCAGCAGCTTGGAGGGCCGAGACAATGAGCAGTTCTTC. Full variable domain (missing parts from reference TRBV7-9 and TRBJ2-1): DTGVSQNPRHKITKRGQNVTFRCDPISEHNRLYWYRQTLGQGPEFLTYFQNEAQLEKSRLLSDRFSAERPKGSFSTLEIQRTEQGDSAMYLCASSLEGRDNEQFFGPGTRLTVL.

This clonotype was found many times. This chain connects TRBV4-2 to TRBJ1-1; D is possibly TRBD1 (6 bases). V lost 1 base, J lost 2 bases, and 8 bases lay in between. CDR1 is LGHNA and CDR2 is YNFKEQ in the germline V gene. The CDR3 loop spans 14 amino acids. The CDR3 reads CASSQAGGNTEAFF. CDR3 bases: TGTGCCAGCAGCCAAGCTGGGGGCAACACTGAAGCTTTCTTT.

This clonotype was seen more than once but under ten times. The rearrangement uses TRBV20-1 and TRBJ2-5, with D perhaps being TRBD1 or TRBD2 (6 bases each). Germline V gene data show CDR1 as DFQATT and CDR2 as SNEGSKA (reference sequence). The CDR3 covers 12 residues. Trimming left V 6 bases short and J 1 base short, with 9 bases between. Here the CDR3 reads CSAGGSQETQYF. DNA of the CDR3: TGCAGTGCCGGGGGCAGCCAAGAGACCCAGTACTTC.

Details on this clonotype: A much larger clonotype is one base distant, so this may be a read error. This chain connects TRBV5-4 to TRBJ2-1; perhaps TRBD2 as D (6 bases). Germline values: CDR1 SGHNT, CDR2 YYREEE (reference sequence). Trimming took 0 bases from V and 5 from J, leaving 12 bases between them. The CDR3 extends over 15 amino acids. DNA of the CDR3: TGTGCCAGCAGCTTGGTTGCGGGAAGAGACAATGAGCAGTTCTTC. Its translation: CASSLVAGRDNEQFF.

As concerns this clonotype: Being one base from a much bigger clone, this may be a read error. The V gene is TRBV5-1, the J gene TRBJ2-7; possibly TRBD1 for D (5 bases). The germline gives CDR1 SGHRS, CDR2 YFSETQ. CDR3 length equals 15 residues. The V gene lost 1 base and the J gene lost 9 bases, with 20 bases spanning the gap. CDR3 nucleotide sequence: TGCGCCAGCAGCTTGCAGTTCCAGGGATTGCGAGGGCAGTACTTC. It translates to CASSLQFQGLRGQYF.

The chain employs TRBV30 and TRBJ2-1; 9 bases are shared with TRBD2. The V segment lost 4 bases and the J segment 8 bases; nucleotides outside the gene matches: 12. This CDR3 spans 15 amino acids. Germline CDR1 is GTSNPN and CDR2 is SVGIG (reference sequence). The chain's CDR3 is CAWNPGTSLHHEQFF. Here the CDR3 DNA reads TGTGCCTGGAACCCCGGGACTAGCCTGCACCATGAGCAGTTCTTC.

This clonotype was detected a few times. The chain employs TRBV4-1 and TRBJ2-7; D is perhaps TRBD2 (6 bases). V was cut by 2 bases and J by 2 bases, with 13 bases left in between. Germline V gene data show CDR1 as MGHRA and CDR2 as YSYEKL. The CDR3 is 15 amino acids. The CDR3 protein is CASSQRGGIAYEQYF. CDR3 bases: TGCGCCAGCAGCCAAAGGGGCGGGATCGCCTACGAGCAGTACTTC.

A note on this clonotype: A much more abundant neighbour one base away suggests this may be a read error. The CDR3 end shows no conserved phenylalanine or tryptophan, and so a read error is likely. The chain combines TRBV12-3 or TRBV12-4 with TRBJ2-1, with 10 bases that match TRBD2. The trim removed 4 bases at V and 5 bases at J, leaving 11 bases unmatched. The CDR3 is made up of 17 amino acids. CDR3 in amino acids: CASSSSLTSGTDNEQFL. CDR3 bases: TGTGCCAGCAGTTCCAGCCTCACTAGCGGGACAGACAATGAGCAGTTCCTC.

The gene calls are TRBV12-3 or TRBV12-4 and TRBJ1-4; 7 nucleotides align to TRBD1. J gave up 4 bases and V 6 bases, and 8 bases lay outside the gene matches. CDR3 length equals 15 residues. The CDR3 protein is CASSDDRVDNEKLFF. In nucleotides, the CDR3 is TGTGCCAGCAGCGACGACAGGGTTGATAATGAAAAACTGTTTTTT.

Only one count was recorded for this clonotype. With a much larger clone just one base away, this may be a read error. The chain's CDR3 is CASSNVGGTEASF. The CDR3, as DNA: TGCGCCAGCAGCAATGTAGGAGGCACTGAAGCTTCCTTT. The chain has TRBV5-1 and TRBJ1-1; D unclear. This CDR3 contains 13 residues. Germline assignment: CDR1 SGHRS and CDR2 YFSETQ.

This chain uses TRBV5-1 with TRBJ2-1, with a tentative D call TRBD2 (6 bases). Between the trimmed V and J ends, which lost 4 bases and 0 bases, there was a span of 17 bases. The germline CDR1 and CDR2 sequences are SGHRS and YFSETQ. The CDR3 is 17 amino acids. CDR3 protein: CASSPAGRLSSYNEQFF. In nucleotides, the CDR3 is TGCGCCAGCAGCCCCGCTGGGAGGCTGAGCTCCTACAATGAGCAGTTCTTC.

This chain uses TRBV7-2 with TRBJ2-7, with 9 nucleotides matching TRBD2. Germline V gene sequence: CDR1 SGHTA, CDR2 FQGNSA. Losses at the gene ends were 2 bases for V and 6 bases for J; bases not matched to a gene: 11. The CDR3 is 16 amino acids. In DNA, the CDR3 is TGTGCCAGCAGCTTACAACGCGGGAGGGCCCTACCCGAGCAGTACTTC. Residues: CASSLQRGRALPEQYF. The full variable domain, completed using reference TRBV7-2 and TRBJ2-7, is GAGVSQSPSNKVTEKGKDVELRCDPISGHTALYWYRQSLGQGLEFLIYFQGNSAPDKSGLPSDRFSAERTGGSVSTLTIQRTQQEDSAVYLCASSLQRGRALPEQYFGPGTRLTVT.

This clonotype was counted between two and nine times. The chain recombines TRBV4-1 with TRBJ2-2; D possibly matches TRBD1 or TRBD2 (5 bases each). The CDR3 spans 17 residues. Per the germline V gene, CDR1 is MGHRA and CDR2 is YSYEKL. The V end lost 4 bases, the J end lost 1 base, and 16 bases lay between the germline ends. CDR3 DNA: TGCGCCAGCAGCCTCTCTAGGTTGGGGGAGAACACCGGGGAGCTGTTTTTT. Translating it yields CASSLSRLGENTGELFF.